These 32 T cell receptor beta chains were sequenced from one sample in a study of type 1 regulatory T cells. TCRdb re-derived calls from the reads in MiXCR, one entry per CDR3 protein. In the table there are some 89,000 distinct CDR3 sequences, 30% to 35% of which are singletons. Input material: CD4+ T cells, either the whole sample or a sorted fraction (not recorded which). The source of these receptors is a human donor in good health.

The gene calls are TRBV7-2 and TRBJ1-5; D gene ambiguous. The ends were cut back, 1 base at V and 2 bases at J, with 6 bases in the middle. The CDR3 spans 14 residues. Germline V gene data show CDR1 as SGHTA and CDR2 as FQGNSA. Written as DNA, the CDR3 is TGTGCCAGCAGCTTAGGGAAGGGCAATCAGCCCCAGCATTTT. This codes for CASSLGKGNQPQHF.

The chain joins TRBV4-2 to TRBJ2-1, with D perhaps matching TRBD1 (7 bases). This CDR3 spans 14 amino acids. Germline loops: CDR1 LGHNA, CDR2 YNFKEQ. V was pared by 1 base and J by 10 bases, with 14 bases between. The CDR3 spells CASSQAEGAREQFF. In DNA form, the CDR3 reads TGTGCCAGCAGCCAAGCGGAGGGGGCAAGAGAGCAGTTCTTC.

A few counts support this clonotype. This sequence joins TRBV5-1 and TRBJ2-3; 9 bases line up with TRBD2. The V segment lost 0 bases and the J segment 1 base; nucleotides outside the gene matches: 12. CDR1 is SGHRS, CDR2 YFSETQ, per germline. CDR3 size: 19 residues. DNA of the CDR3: TGCGCCAGCAGCTTGGCCCCACAACTAGCGGGTGGACGCACAGATACGCAGTATTTT. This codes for CASSLAPQLAGGRTDTQYF. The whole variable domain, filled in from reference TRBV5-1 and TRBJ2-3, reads KAGVTQTPRYLIKTRGQQVTLSCSPISGHRSVSWYQQTPGQGLQFLFEYFSETQRNKGNFPGRFSGRQFSNSRSEMNVSTLELGDSALYLCASSLAPQLAGGRTDTQYFGPGTRLTVL.

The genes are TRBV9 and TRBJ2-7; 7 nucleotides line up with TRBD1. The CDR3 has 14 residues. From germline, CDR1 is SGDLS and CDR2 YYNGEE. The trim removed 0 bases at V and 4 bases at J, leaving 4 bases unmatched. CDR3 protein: CASSVGDSTYEQYF. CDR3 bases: TGTGCCAGCAGCGTAGGGGACAGTACTTACGAGCAGTACTTC. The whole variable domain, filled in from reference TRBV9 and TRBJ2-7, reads DSGVTQTPKHLITATGQRVTLRCSPRSGDLSVYWYQQSLDQGLQFLIQYYNGEERAKGNILERFSAQQFPDLHSELNLSSLELGDSALYFCASSVGDSTYEQYFGPGTRLTVT.

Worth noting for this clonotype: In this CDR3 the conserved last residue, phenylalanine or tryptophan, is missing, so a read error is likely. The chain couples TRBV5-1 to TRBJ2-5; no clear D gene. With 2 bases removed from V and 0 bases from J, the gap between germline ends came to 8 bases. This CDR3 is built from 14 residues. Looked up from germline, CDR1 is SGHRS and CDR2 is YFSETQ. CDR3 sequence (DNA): TGCGCCAGCAGCTTCGGCGGAGACCAAGAGACCCAGTACTTA. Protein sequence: CASSFGGDQETQYL.

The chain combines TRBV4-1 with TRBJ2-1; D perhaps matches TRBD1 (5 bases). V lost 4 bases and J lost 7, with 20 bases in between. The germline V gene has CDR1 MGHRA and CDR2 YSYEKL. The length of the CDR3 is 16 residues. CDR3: CASSPVGLVMSNEQFF. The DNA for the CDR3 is TGCGCCAGCAGCCCGGTGGGGCTAGTGATGTCAAATGAGCAGTTCTTC.

The CDR3 loop reads CASREGSSYEQYF. CDR3 sequence (DNA): TGTGCCAGCAGGGAGGGGTCCTCCTACGAGCAGTACTTC. The rearrangement uses TRBV14 and TRBJ2-7; perhaps TRBD2 as D (6 bases). This CDR3 has 13 amino acids. Germline CDR1 reads SGHDN; CDR2 reads FVKESK. V lost 6 bases and J lost 0, with 9 bases in between.

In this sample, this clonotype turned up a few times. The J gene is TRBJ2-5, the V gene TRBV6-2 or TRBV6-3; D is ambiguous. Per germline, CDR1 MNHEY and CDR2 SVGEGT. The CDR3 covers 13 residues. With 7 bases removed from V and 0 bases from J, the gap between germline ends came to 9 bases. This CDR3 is CASNSVYQETQYF. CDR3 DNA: TGTGCCAGCAATTCCGTGTACCAAGAGACCCAGTACTTC.

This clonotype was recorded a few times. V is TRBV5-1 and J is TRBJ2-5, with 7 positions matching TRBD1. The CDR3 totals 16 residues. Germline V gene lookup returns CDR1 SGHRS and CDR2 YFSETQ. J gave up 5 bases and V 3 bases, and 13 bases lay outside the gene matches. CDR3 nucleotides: TGCGCCAGCAGCTCCCCTAACAGGGGCCCGGGGGAGACCCAGTACTTC. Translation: CASSSPNRGPGETQYF.

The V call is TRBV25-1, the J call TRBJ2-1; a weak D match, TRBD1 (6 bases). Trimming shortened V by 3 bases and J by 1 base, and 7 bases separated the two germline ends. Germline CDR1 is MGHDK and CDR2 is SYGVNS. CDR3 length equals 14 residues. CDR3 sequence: CASSDRGSYNEQFF. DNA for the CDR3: TGTGCCAGCAGTGACAGGGGATCCTACAATGAGCAGTTCTTC.

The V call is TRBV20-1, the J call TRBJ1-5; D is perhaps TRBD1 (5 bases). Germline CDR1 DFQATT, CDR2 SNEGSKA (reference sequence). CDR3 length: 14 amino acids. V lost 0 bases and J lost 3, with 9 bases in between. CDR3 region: CSAREGESNQPQHF. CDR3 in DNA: TGCAGTGCTAGAGAAGGGGAGTCCAATCAGCCCCAGCATTTT.

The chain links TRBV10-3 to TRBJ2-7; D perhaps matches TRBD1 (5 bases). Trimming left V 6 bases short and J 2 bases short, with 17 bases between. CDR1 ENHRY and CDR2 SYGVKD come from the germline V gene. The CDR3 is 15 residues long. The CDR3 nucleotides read TGTGCCATCAGCCAGACAGAAATCTTTCCCTACGAGCAGTACTTC. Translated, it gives CAISQTEIFPYEQYF.

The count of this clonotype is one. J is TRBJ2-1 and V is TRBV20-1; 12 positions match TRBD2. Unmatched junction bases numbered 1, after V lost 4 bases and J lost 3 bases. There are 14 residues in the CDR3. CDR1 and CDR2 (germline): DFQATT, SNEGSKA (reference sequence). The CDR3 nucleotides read TGCAGTGCTACTAGCGGGAGGGACTACAATGAGCAGTTCTTC. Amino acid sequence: CSATSGRDYNEQFF.

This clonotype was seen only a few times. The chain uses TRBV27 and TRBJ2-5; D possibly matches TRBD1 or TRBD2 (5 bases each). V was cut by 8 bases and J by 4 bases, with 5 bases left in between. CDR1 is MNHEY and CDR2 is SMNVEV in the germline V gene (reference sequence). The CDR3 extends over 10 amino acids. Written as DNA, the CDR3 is TGTGCCAGCGGGGGAGAGACCCAGTACTTC. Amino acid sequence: CASGGETQYF.

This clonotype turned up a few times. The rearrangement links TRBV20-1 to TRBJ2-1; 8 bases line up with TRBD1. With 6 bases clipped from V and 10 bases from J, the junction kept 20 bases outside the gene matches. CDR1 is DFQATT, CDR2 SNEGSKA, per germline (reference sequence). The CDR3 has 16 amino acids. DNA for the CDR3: TGCAGTGCGATGGTGTTTGAGACAGGGGCAAAAGGCGAGCAGTTCTTC. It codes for CSAMVFETGAKGEQFF.

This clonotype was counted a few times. The CDR3 here is CASSQDGGRKTEAFF. CDR3 coding DNA: TGCGCCAGCAGCCAAGACGGGGGTCGGAAGACTGAAGCTTTCTTT. The chain has TRBV4-1 and TRBJ1-1; a possible D gene is TRBD1 (5 bases). The length of the CDR3 is 15 residues. The V and J ends lost 0 bases and 5 bases respectively, with 13 bases between them. Germline V CDR1 and CDR2: MGHRA, YSYEKL.

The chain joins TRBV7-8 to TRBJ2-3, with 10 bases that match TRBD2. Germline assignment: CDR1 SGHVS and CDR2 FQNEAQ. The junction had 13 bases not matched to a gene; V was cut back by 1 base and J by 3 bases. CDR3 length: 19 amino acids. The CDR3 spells CASSLGFRLAGNGTDTQYF. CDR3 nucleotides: TGTGCCAGCAGCTTAGGGTTCCGACTAGCGGGTAATGGGACAGATACGCAGTATTTT.

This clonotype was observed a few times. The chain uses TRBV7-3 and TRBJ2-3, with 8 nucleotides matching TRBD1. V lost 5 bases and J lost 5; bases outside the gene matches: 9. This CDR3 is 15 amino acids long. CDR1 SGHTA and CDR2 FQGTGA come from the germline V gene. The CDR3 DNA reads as TGTGCCAGCAGCCCCCGCCCAGGGGGCCAAGATACGCAGTATTTT. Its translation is CASSPRPGGQDTQYF. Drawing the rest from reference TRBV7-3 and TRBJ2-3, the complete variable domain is GAGVSQTPSNKVTEKGKYVELRCDPISGHTALYWYRQSLGQGPEFLIYFQGTGAADDSGLPNDRFFAVRPEGSVSTLKIQRTERGDSAVYLCASSPRPGGQDTQYFGPGTRLTVL.

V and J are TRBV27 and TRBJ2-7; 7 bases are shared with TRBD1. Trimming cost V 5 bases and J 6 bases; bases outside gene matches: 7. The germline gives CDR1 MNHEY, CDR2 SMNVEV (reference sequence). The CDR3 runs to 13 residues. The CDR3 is CASSMTGFGEQYF. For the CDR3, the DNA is TGTGCCAGCAGTATGACAGGGTTTGGCGAGCAGTACTTC.

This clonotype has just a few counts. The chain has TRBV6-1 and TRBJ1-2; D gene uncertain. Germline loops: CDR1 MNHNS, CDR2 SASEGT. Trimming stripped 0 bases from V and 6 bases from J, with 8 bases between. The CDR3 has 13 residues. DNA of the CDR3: TGTGCCAGCAGTGAAGCGCTAGGGAATGGCTACACCTTC. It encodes CASSEALGNGYTF.

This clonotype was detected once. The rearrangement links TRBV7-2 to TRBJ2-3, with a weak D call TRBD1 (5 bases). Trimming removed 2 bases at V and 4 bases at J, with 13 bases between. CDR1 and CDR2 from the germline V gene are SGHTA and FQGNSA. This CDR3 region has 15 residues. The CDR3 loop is CASSLQSGSPDTQYF. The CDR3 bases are TGTGCCAGCAGCTTACAATCAGGGTCCCCAGATACGCAGTATTTT.

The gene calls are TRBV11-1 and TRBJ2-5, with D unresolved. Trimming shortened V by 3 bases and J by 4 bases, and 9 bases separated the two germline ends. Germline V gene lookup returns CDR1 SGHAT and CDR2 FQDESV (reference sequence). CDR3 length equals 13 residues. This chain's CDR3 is CASSFVTTETQYF. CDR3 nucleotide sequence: TGTGCCAGCAGCTTTGTAACGACAGAGACCCAGTACTTC.

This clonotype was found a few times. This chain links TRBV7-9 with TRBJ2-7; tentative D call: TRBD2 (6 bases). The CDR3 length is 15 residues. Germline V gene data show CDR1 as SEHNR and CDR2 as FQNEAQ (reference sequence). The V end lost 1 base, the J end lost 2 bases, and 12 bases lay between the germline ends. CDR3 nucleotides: TGTGCCAGCAGCTTAGGGGGACTCAAAACCTACGAGCAGTACTTC. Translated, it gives CASSLGGLKTYEQYF.

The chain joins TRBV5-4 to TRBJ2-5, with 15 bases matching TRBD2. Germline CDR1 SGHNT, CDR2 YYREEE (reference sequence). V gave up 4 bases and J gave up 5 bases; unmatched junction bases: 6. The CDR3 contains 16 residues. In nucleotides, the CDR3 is TGTGCCAGCAGCCCCGGGACTAGCGGGAGGATGGAGACCCAGTACTTC. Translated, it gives CASSPGTSGRMETQYF.

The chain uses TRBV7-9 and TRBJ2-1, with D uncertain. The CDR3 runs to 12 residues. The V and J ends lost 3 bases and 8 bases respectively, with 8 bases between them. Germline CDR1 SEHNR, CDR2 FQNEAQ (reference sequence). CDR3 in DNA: TGTGCCAGCAGCTTTCCCTGGGATGAGCAGTTCTTC. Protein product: CASSFPWDEQFF.

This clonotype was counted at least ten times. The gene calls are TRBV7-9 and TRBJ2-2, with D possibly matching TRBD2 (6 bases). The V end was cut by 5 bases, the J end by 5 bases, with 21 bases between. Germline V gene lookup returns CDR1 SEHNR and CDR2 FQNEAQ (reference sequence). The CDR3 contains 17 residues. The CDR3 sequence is CASSPKLQLAVTGELFF. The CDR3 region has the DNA TGTGCCAGCAGCCCAAAACTACAACTAGCAGTTACCGGGGAGCTGTTTTTT.

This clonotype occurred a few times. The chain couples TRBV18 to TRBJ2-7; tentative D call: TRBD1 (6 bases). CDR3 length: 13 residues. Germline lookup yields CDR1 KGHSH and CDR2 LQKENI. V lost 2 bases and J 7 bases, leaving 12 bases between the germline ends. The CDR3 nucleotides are TGTGCCAGCTCACCATGGACAGAAGAAGAGCAGTACTTC. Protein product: CASSPWTEEEQYF.

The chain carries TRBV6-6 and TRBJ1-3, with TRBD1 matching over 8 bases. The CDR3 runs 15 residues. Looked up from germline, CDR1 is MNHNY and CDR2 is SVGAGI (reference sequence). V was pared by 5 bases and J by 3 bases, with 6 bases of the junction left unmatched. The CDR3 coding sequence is TGTGCCAGCAGTGGGACAGGACGGCTTGGAAACACCATATATTTT. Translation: CASSGTGRLGNTIYF.

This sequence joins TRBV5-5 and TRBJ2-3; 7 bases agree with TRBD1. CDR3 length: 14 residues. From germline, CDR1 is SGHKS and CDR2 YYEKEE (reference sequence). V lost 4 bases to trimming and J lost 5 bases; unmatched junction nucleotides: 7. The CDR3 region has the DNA TGTGCCAGCAGCCTGCAGGGGGATAGAGATACGCAGTATTTT. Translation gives CASSLQGDRDTQYF.

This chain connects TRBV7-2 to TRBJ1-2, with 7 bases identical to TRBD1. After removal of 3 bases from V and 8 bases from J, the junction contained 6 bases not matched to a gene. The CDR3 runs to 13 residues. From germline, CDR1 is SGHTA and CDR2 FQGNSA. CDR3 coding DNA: TGTGCCAGCAGCTTGACACGGGACAGCGGCTACACCTTC. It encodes CASSLTRDSGYTF.

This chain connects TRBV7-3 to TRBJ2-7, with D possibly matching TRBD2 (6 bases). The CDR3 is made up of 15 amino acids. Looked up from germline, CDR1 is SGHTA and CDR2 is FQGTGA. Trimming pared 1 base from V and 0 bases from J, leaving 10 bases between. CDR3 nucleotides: TGTGCCAGCAGCTTAATGGGCGGGAACTCCTACGAGCAGTACTTC. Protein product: CASSLMGGNSYEQYF.

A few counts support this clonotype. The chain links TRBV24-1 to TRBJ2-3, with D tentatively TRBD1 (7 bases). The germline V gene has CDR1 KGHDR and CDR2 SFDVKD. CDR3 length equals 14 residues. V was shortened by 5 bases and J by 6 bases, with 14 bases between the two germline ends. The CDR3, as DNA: TGTGCCACCAGTGTGGAGGGGGCGCGGGATACGCAGTATTTT. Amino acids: CATSVEGARDTQYF.